This T cell receptor (beta chain) originates from a study of OX40 agonist ivuxolimab in advanced cancers. Study information: Of the patients, three showed partial responses, one with hepatocellular carcinoma and two with cutaneous melanoma.

Using immunoSEQ multiplex PCR, the repertoire was profiled, and TCRdb retains in-frame clones only, with some absent. Of under 100,000 clones in the sample, almost 90% were seen once. On this clone: Its target is not known.

V gave up 7 bases and J gave up 0 bases, with 17 bases separating them. Germline-derived CDR1 and CDR2 are SGHNT and YYREEE (reference sequence). The CDR3 is 16 residues long. Study-wide findings and caveats: Low normalized T-cell clonal expansion was also seen in some nonresponders.

This rearrangement joins TRBV5-4 to TRBJ1-5; tentatively, D is TRBD1 (5 bases). The material sequenced was CD4+ or CD8+ T cells sorted from blood, taken in a trial of the OX40 agonist ivuxolimab. This receptor was taken from an adult with an advanced solid tumor such as melanoma, head and neck, liver or kidney cancer. The CDR3, as DNA: TGTGCCAGCCTCCGTCGTTCGGGGGATAGCAATCAGCCCCAGCATTTT. Translation gives CASLRRSGDSNQPQHF.